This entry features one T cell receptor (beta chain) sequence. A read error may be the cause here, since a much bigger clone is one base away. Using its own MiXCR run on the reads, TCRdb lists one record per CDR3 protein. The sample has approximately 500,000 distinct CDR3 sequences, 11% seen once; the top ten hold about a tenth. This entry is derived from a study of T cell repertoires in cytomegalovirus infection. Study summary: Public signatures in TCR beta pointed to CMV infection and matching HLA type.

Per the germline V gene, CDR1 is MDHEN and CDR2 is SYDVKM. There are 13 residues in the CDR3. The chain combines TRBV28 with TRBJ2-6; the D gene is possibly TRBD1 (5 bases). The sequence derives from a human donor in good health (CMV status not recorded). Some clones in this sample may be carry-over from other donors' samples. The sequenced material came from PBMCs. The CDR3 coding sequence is TGTGCCAGCGTCATCTCTGGGGCCAGCGTCCTGACTTTC. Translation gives CASVISGASVLTF.